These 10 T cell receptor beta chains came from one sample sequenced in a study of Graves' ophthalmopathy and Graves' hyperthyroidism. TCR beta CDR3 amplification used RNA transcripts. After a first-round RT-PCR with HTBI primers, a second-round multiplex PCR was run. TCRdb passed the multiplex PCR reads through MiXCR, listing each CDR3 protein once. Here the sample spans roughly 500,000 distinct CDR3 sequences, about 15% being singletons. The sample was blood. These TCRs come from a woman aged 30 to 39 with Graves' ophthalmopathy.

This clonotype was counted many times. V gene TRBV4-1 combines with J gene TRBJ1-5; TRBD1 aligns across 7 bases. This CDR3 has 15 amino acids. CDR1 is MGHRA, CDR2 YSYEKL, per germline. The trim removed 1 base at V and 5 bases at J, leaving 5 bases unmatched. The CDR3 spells CASSQVKGGDQPQHF. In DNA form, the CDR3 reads TGCGCCAGCAGCCAAGTGAAAGGGGGCGATCAGCCCCAGCATTTT.

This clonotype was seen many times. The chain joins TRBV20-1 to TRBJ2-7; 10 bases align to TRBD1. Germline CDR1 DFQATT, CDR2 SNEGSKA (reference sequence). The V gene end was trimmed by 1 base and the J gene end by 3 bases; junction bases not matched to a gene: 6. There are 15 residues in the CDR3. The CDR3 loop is CSARVPGQGIYEQYF. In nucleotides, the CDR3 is TGCAGTGCTAGAGTACCGGGACAGGGGATCTACGAGCAGTACTTC.

The CDR3 nucleotides are TGCGCCAGCAGCTTGGAGGGGGGGAACAATCAGCCCCAGCATTTT. It yields the protein CASSLEGGNNQPQHF. The chain has TRBV5-1 and TRBJ1-5, with D possibly being TRBD1 (6 bases). Germline V CDR1 and CDR2: SGHRS, YFSETQ. The CDR3 runs to 15 residues. The ends were cut back, 0 bases at V and 3 bases at J, with 10 bases in the middle.

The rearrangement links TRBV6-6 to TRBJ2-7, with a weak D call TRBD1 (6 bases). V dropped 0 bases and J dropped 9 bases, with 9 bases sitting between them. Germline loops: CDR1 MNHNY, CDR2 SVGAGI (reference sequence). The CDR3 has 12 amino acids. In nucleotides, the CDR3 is TGTGCCAGCAGTTACTCAGGGGGTGGGCAGTACTTC. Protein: CASSYSGGGQYF.

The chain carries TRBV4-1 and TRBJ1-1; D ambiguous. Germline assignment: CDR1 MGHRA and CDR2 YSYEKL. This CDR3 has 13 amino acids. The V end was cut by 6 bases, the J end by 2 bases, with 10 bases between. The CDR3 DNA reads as TGCGCCAGCAGTATGAGCCTTAACACTGAAGCTTTCTTT. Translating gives CASSMSLNTEAFF.

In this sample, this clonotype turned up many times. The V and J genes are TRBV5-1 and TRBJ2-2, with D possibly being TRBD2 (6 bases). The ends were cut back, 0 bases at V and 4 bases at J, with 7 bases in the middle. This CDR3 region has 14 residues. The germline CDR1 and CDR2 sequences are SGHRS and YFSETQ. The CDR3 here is CASSLDGGTGELFF. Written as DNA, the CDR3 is TGCGCCAGCAGCTTGGACGGGGGCACCGGGGAGCTGTTTTTT.

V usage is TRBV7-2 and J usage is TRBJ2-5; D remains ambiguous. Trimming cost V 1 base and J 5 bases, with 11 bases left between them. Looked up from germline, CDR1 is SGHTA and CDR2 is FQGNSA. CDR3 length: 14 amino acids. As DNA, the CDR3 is TGTGCCAGCAGCTTAGGTTTTGTGCTTGAGACCCAGTACTTC. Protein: CASSLGFVLETQYF.

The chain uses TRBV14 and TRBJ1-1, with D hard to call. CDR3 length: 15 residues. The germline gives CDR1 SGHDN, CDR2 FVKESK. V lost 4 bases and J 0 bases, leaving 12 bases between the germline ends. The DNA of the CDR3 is TGTGCCAGCAGCCTTGAGGGAAAAATGAACACTGAAGCTTTCTTT. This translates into CASSLEGKMNTEAFF.

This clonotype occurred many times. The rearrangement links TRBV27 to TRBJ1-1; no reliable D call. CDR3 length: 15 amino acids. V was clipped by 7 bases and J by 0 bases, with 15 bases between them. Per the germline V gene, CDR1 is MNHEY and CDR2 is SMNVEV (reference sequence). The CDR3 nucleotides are TGTGCCAGCACAGCGGAGGTGGGTCTGAACACTGAAGCTTTCTTT. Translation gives CASTAEVGLNTEAFF.

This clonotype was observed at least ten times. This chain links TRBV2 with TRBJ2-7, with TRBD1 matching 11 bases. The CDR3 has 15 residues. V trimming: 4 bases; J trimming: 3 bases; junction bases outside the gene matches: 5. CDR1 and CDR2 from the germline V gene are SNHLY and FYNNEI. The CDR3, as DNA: TGTGCCAGCAGTGTCTGGGGACAGGGGGACTACGAGCAGTACTTC. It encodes CASSVWGQGDYEQYF.